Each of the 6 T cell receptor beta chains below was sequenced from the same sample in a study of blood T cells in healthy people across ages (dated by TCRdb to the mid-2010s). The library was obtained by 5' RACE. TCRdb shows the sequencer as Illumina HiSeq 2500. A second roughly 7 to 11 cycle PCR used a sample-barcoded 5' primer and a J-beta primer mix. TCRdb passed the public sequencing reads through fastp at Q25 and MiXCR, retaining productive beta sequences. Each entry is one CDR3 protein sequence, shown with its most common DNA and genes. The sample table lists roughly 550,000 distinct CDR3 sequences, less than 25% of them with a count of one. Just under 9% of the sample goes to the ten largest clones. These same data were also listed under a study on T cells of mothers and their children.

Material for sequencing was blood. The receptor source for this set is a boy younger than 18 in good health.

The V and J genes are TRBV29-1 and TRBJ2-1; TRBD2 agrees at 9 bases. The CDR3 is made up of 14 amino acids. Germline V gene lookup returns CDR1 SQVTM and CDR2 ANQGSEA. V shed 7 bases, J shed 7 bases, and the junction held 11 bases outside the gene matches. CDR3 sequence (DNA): TGCAGCGCTATCGGGACTAGCCCGGATAATGAGCAGTTCTTC. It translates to CSAIGTSPDNEQFF.

CDR3 nucleotide sequence: TGTGCCAGCAGTTTATTACCCGGATCTGGGTTTCAGTACTTC. Translating it yields CASSLLPGSGFQYF. The chain joins TRBV27 to TRBJ2-4; D is unclear. V lost 1 base to trimming and J lost 11 bases, with 15 bases between them. CDR3 length: 14 residues. Germline V gives CDR1 MNHEY, CDR2 SMNVEV (reference sequence).

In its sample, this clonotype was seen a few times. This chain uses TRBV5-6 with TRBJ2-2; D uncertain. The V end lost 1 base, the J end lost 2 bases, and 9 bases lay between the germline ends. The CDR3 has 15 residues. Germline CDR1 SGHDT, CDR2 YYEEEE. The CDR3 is CASSLFAVNTGELFF. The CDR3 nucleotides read TGTGCCAGCAGCTTGTTCGCAGTAAACACCGGGGAGCTGTTTTTT.

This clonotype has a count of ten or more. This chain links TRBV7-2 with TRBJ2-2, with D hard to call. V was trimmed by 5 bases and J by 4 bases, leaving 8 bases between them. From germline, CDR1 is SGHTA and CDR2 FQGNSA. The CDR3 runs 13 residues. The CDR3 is CASSVQLTGELFF. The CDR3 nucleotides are TGTGCCAGCAGCGTGCAGCTCACCGGGGAGCTGTTTTTT.

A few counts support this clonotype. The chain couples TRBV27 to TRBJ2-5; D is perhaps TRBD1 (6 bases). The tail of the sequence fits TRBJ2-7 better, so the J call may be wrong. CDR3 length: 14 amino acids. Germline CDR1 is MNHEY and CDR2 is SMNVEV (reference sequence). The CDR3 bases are TGTGCCAGCAGTAGGATGACAGGAGGCTACGAGCAGTACTTC. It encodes CASSRMTGGYEQYF.

CDR3 coding DNA: TGTGCCAGTACCCCCAAGCGGGAACTAGGATCTGCGGGCTACACCTTC. Its protein product is CASTPKRELGSAGYTF. The J gene is TRBJ1-2, the V gene TRBV7-3; D call uncertain. Germline V gene lookup returns CDR1 SGHTA and CDR2 FQGTGA. The ends were cut back, 9 bases at V and 8 bases at J, with 28 bases in the middle. The CDR3 sequence is 16 residues long.